The T cell receptor (beta chain) under discussion was sequenced for a study of T-cell memory formation after mild COVID-19. Study at large: The TCR clusters were mostly specific to one donor. Notes on the study in general: The study found balanced CD4/CD8 in clones contracting day 15 to 85 and a CD4+ lean in later expanders.

In this sample, this clonotype turned up a few times. Its antigen remains unknown. The CDR3 has 13 residues. V lost 7 bases and J 2 bases, leaving 11 bases between the germline ends. A single record per CDR3 protein comes from TCRdb applying MiXCR to the 5' RACE reads. The sample lists about 110,000 distinct CDR3 sequences, 15% to 20% occurring once. The receptor comes from a man aged 18 to 29 who had mild COVID-19 (a few samples of this study predate the infection). Cell type and time point are not known. The rearrangement uses TRBV12-3 or TRBV12-4 and TRBJ1-2, with D unresolved. The source material was PBMCs or a T cell subset sorted from them (not recorded which). Written as DNA, the CDR3 is TGTGCCAGCACTCGAACAGCCAACTATGGCTACACCTTC. Its protein product is CASTRTANYGYTF.